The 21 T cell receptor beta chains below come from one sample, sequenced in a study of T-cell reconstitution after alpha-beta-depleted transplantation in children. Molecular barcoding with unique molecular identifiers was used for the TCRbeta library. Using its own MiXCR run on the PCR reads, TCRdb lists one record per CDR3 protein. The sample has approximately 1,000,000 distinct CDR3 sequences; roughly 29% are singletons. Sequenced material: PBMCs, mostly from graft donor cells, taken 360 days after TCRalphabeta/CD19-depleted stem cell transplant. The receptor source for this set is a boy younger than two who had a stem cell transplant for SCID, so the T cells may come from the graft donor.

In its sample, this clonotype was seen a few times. As DNA, the CDR3 is TGCAGTGCTAGTCGGGGTTTGGGGTACAATGAGCAGTTCTTC. It yields the protein CSASRGLGYNEQFF. The V call is TRBV20-1, the J call TRBJ2-1, with D perhaps TRBD2 (5 bases). The CDR3 runs to 14 residues. Looked up from germline, CDR1 is DFQATT and CDR2 is SNEGSKA (reference sequence). Trimming shortened V by 3 bases and J by 4 bases, and 13 bases separated the two germline ends.

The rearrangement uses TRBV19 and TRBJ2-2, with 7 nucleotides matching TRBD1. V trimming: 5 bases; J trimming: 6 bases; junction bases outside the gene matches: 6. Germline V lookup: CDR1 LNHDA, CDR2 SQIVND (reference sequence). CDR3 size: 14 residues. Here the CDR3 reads CASSLLDRAGELFF. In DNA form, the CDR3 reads TGTGCCAGTAGTCTACTCGACAGGGCCGGGGAGCTGTTTTTT.

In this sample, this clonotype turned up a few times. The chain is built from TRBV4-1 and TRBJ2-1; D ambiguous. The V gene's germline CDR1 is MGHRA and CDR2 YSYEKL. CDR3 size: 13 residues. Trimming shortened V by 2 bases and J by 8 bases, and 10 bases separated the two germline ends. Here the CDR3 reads CASSQPKGYEQFF. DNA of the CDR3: TGCGCCAGCAGCCAACCAAAGGGCTATGAGCAGTTCTTC.

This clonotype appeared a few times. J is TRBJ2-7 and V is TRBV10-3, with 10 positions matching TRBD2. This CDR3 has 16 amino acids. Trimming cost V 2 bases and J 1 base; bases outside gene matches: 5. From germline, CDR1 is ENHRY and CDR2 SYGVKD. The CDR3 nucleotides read TGTGCCATCAGTGAGGGCCTAGCGGGGGAATCCTACGAGCAGTACTTC. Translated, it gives CAISEGLAGESYEQYF.

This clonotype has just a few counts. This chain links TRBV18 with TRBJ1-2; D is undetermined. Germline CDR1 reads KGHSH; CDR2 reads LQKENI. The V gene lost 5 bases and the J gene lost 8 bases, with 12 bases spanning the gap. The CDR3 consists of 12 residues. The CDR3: CASSSIDGGYTF. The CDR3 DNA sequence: TGTGCCAGCTCATCAATTGACGGGGGCTACACCTTC.

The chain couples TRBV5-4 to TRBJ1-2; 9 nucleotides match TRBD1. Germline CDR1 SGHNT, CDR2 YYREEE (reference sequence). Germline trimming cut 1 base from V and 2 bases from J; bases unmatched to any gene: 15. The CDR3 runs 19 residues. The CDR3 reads CASSLNLGQGRPSNYGYTF. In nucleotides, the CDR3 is TGTGCCAGCAGCTTGAATCTGGGACAGGGAAGGCCTAGCAACTATGGCTACACCTTC. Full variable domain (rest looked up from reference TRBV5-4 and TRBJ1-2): ETGVTQSPTHLIKTRGQQVTLRCSSQSGHNTVSWYQQALGQGPQFIFQYYREEENGRGNFPPRFSGLQFPNYSSELNVNALELDDSALYLCASSLNLGQGRPSNYGYTFGSGTRLTVV.

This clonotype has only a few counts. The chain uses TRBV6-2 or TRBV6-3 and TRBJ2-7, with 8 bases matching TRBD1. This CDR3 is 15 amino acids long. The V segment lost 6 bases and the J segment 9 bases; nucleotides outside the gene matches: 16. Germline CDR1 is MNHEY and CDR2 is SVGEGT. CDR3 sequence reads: CASSHDRGYTNGQYF. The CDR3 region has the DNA TGTGCCAGCAGCCACGACAGGGGATATACGAACGGGCAGTACTTC.

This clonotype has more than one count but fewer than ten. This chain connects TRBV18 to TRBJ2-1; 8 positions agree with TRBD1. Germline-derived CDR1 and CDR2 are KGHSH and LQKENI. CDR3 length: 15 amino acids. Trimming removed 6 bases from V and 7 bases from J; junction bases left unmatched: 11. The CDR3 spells CASSLTQGARNEQFF. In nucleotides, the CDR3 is TGTGCCAGCTCCCTAACCCAGGGGGCGCGGAATGAGCAGTTCTTC.

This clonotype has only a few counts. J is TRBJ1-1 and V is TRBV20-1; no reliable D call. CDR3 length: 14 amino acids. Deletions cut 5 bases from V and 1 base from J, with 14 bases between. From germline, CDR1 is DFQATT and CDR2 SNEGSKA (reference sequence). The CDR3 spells CSAGGRRSNTEAFF. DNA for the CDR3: TGCAGTGCTGGAGGGAGGCGGTCGAACACTGAAGCTTTCTTT.

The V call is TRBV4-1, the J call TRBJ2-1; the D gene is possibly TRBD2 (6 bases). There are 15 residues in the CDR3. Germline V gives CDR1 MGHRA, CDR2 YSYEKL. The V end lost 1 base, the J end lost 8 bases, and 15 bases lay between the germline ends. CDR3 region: CASSQVSGGIDEQFF. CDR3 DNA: TGCGCCAGCAGCCAAGTTAGCGGCGGGATCGATGAGCAGTTCTTC.

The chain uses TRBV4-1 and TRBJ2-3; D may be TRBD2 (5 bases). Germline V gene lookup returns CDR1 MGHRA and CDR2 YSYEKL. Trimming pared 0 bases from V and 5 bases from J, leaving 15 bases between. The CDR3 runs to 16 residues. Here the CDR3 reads CASSQDRPNRGDTQYF. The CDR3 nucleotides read TGCGCCAGCAGCCAAGATCGGCCCAACCGGGGAGATACGCAGTATTTT.

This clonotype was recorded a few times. The CDR3 DNA reads TGTGCCAGCAGCCCAAACGGGGCTTCGGGCACTGAAGCTTTCTTT. As protein: CASSPNGASGTEAFF. The rearrangement uses TRBV7-3 and TRBJ1-1; possibly TRBD1 for D (5 bases). Per germline, CDR1 SGHTA and CDR2 FQGTGA. The CDR3 spans 15 residues. The V end lost 5 bases, the J end lost 4 bases, and 17 bases lay between the germline ends.

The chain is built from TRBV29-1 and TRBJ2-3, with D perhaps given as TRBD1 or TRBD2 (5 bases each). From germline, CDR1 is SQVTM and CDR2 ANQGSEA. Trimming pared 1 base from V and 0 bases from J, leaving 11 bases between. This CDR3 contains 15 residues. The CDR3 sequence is CSVEVGTASTDTQYF. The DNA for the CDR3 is TGCAGCGTTGAAGTCGGGACGGCTAGCACAGATACGCAGTATTTT.

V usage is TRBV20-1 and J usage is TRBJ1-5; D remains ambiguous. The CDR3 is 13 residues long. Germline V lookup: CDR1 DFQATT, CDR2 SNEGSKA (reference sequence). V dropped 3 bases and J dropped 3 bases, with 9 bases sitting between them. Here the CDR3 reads CSASRQDNQPQHF. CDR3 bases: TGCAGTGCTAGTAGGCAGGACAATCAGCCCCAGCATTTT.

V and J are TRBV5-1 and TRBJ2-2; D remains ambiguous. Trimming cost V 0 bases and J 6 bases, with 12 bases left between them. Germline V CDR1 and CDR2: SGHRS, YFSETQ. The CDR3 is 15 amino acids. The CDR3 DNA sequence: TGCGCCAGCAGCTTGGCCTCGGGCTGGGCCGGGGAGCTGTTTTTT. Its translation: CASSLASGWAGELFF.

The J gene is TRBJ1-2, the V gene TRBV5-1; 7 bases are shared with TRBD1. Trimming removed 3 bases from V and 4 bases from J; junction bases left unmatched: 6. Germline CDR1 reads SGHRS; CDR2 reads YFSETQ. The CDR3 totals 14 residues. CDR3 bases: TGCGCCAGCAGCTCCGGGACAGAACTCTATGGCTACACCTTC. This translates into CASSSGTELYGYTF.

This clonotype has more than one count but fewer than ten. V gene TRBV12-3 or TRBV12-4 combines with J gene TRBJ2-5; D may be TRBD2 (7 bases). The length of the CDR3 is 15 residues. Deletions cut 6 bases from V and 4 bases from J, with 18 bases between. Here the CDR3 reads CASSLRGLTPETQYF. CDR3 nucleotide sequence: TGTGCCAGCAGCCTCAGGGGACTAACCCCAGAGACCCAGTACTTC.

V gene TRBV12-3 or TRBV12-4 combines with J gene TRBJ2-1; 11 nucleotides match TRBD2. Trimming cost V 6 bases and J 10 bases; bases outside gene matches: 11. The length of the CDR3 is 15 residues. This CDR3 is CASRPYSGGAREQFF. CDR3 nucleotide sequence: TGTGCCAGCAGACCCTATAGCGGGGGGGCCAGGGAGCAGTTCTTC.

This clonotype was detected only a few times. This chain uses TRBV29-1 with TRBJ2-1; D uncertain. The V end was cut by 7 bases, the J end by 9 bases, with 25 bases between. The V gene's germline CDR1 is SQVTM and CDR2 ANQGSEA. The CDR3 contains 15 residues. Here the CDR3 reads CSAIAKMDGPGEQFF. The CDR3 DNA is TGCAGCGCCATCGCCAAAATGGACGGCCCGGGTGAGCAGTTCTTC.

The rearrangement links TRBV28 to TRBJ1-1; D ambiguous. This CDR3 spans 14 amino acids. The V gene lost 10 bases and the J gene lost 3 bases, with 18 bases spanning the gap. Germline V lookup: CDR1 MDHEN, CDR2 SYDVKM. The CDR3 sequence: CATTRRVTYTEAFF. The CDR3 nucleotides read TGTGCCACCACCAGGAGGGTTACCTACACTGAAGCTTTCTTT. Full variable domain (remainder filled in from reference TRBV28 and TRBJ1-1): DVKVTQSSRYLVKRTGEKVFLECVQDMDHENMFWYRQDPGLGLRLIYFSYDVKMKEKGDIPEGYSVSREKKERFSLILESASTNQTSMYLCATTRRVTYTEAFFGQGTRLTVV.

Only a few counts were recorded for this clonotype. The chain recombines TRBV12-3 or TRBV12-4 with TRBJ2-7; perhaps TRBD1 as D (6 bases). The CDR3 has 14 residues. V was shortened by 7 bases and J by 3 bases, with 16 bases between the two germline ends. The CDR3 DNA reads TGTGCCAGCACGACAGGCTCAGGGGTCTACGAGCAGTACTTC. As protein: CASTTGSGVYEQYF.